This T cell receptor (beta chain) was found in a study of T cell responses to AZD1222 COVID-19 vaccine. Whole-study results and caveats: Clonal diversity may have been underestimated in mostly white British donors.

Of note for this clone: Its antigen is unknown.

Clones were sequenced by immunoSEQ multiplex PCR, and TCRdb holds only the in-frame ones, with some missing. This table holds 95,000 to 110,000 clones, 91% found once. The TCR comes from an adult in good health. This sample comprised peripheral blood, obtained on day 0 of AZD1222 vaccination.

CDR3 nucleotides: TGTGCCAGCAGCTCCCGATCCTCCCGGGGCGGCGGGGAGCTGTTTTTT. It is translated as CASSSRSSRGGGELFF. The chain is built from TRBV7-9 and TRBJ2-2; D tentatively reads TRBD1 or TRBD2 (5 bases each). Germline V gene data show CDR1 as SEHNR and CDR2 as FQNEAQ (reference sequence). The CDR3 runs to 16 residues. Trimming stripped 4 bases from V and 7 bases from J, with 19 bases between. Supplemented by reference TRBV7-9 and TRBJ2-2, the full variable domain reads DTGVSQNPRHKITKRGQNVTFRCDPISEHNRLYWYRQTLGQGPEFLTYFQNEAQLEKSRLLSDRFSAERPKGSFSTLEIQRTEQGDSAMYLCASSSRSSRGGGELFFGEGSRLTVL.